The T cell receptor (beta chain) under discussion was sequenced for a study of blood T cell repertoires in COVID-19. Study overall: Spain, Italy and the United States supplied samples that represented acute and convalescent COVID-19. T cells, B-cell-depleted T cells, or PBMCs supplied cDNA or gDNA.

About this clone: One end of the junction is discordant with germline, which a read error may explain.

As handled by the study authors: Reference gene primer amplification gave nucleated cell count estimates. The repertoire was sequenced with immunoSEQ multiplex PCR; TCRdb's copy has only in-frame clones and lacks some. That table is the source of V, J and clone size, and D and trimming were worked out from the DNA. The data show tens of thousands of clones, 70% to 90% seen once. This CDR3 has 21 residues. The germline V gene has CDR1 MNHEY and CDR2 SVGEGT. This clonotype originated in a human donor in a cohort sampled during active COVID-19. Sequencing was performed on peripheral blood. The chain joins TRBV6-2 or TRBV6-3 to TRBJ1-5, with TRBD1 matching 10 bases. The CDR3, as DNA: TGTGCCAGTAGTTTTGTGGGATTACGGAGACAGGGGGCTTTTATACATCAGCCCCAGCATTTT. As protein: CASSFVGLRRQGAFIHQPQHF.